The 28 T cell receptor beta chains below come from one sample, sequenced in a study of a mutant IDH1 vaccine in newly diagnosed glioma. For these receptors, no antigen is known. Clones were sequenced by immunoSEQ multiplex PCR, and TCRdb holds only the in-frame ones, with some missing. In the table there are tens of thousands of clones, approximately 86% of which are singletons. Time point indicated: week 35, safety follow-up. Vaccination used 300 ug of mutant IDH1 20-mer peptide per dose, with topical imiquimod. The input for sequencing was PBMCs, taken from a glioma patient whose treatment included an IDH1 peptide vaccine. These receptors were taken from a man aged 30-40 years with glioma.

This clone was detected once. The chain employs TRBV13 and TRBJ2-3, with D perhaps TRBD1 (6 bases). This CDR3 is built from 15 residues. Germline V gene sequence: CDR1 PRHDT, CDR2 FYEKMQ (reference sequence). The V gene lost 2 bases and the J gene lost 0 bases, with 9 bases spanning the gap. The CDR3 here is CASSLSQGSTDTQYF. In nucleotides, the CDR3 is TGTGCCAGCAGCTTATCCCAGGGGAGCACAGATACGCAGTATTTT.

The genes are TRBV28 and TRBJ1-2, with D uncertain. This CDR3 is 14 amino acids long. The V gene lost 5 bases and the J gene lost 3 bases, with 13 bases spanning the gap. Germline CDR1 is MDHEN and CDR2 is SYDVKM. The CDR3 spells CASSTPPGYYGYTF. As DNA, the CDR3 is TGTGCCAGCAGTACCCCCCCCGGTTACTATGGCTACACCTTC.

This rearrangement joins TRBV7-2 to TRBJ2-7; 13 bases line up with TRBD2. With V trimmed by 2 bases and J by 0 bases, 7 bases remained unmatched. This CDR3 region has 18 residues. Germline V gene sequence: CDR1 SGHTA, CDR2 FQGNSA. The CDR3 coding sequence is TGTGCCAGCAGCTTAAAAGGGACTAGCGGGACGAGCTCCTACGAGCAGTACTTC. Translated, it gives CASSLKGTSGTSSYEQYF.

The V and J genes are TRBV19 and TRBJ2-3, with D possibly being TRBD2 (5 bases). Germline V CDR1 and CDR2: LNHDA, SQIVND (reference sequence). The CDR3 loop spans 14 amino acids. V shed 9 bases and J shed 2 bases, with 15 bases lying between them. CDR3 nucleotide sequence: TGTGCCAGCGCCCTCGGGGTCCCCACAGATACGCAGTATTTT. It encodes CASALGVPTDTQYF.

This chain uses TRBV14 with TRBJ1-4; D might be TRBD1 (6 bases). The CDR3 has 15 amino acids. The V end was cut by 3 bases, the J end by 5 bases, with 13 bases between. Germline values: CDR1 SGHDN, CDR2 FVKESK. CDR3 residues: CASSHQTGRNEKLFF. The CDR3 DNA follows: TGTGCCAGCAGCCACCAAACAGGGCGAAATGAAAAACTGTTTTTT.

The genes are TRBV15 and TRBJ1-1, with unresolved D. V was shortened by 0 bases and J by 0 bases, with 8 bases between the two germline ends. The CDR3 length is 15 residues. The V gene's germline CDR1 is LNHNV and CDR2 YYDKDF (reference sequence). DNA for the CDR3: TGTGCCACCAGCAGAGATCCGGGCTTGAACACTGAAGCTTTCTTT. This gives the protein CATSRDPGLNTEAFF.

The chain carries TRBV6-5 and TRBJ2-7; D gene uncertain. There are 11 residues in the CDR3. CDR1 and CDR2 (germline): MNHEY, SVGAGI. V was cut by 4 bases and J by 3 bases, with 4 bases left in between. The CDR3 DNA is TGTGCCAGCAGTTCTAACTACGAGCAGTACTTC. Translation gives CASSSNYEQYF.

The chain has TRBV6-5 and TRBJ1-6; the D gene is possibly TRBD1 (5 bases). The CDR3 has 15 residues. CDR1 and CDR2 from the germline V gene are MNHEY and SVGAGI. V lost 6 bases, J lost 7 bases, and 16 bases lay in between. CDR3 loop: CASRPGLLPNSPLHF. As DNA, the CDR3 is TGTGCCAGCAGGCCGGGGCTCCTTCCGAATTCACCCCTCCACTTT.

This clone was counted a single time. V usage is TRBV25-1 and J usage is TRBJ1-2; the match to TRBD1 covers 7 bases. This CDR3 has 14 amino acids. Germline V lookup: CDR1 MGHDK, CDR2 SYGVNS. The ends lost 2 bases at V and 5 bases at J; junction bases unmatched: 5. CDR3 sequence (DNA): TGTGCCAGCAGTGAACCGGGACAGCTTTATGGCTACACCTTC. This gives the protein CASSEPGQLYGYTF.

The chain combines TRBV18 with TRBJ2-1; 8 nucleotides line up with TRBD1. CDR3 length equals 15 residues. Germline V CDR1 and CDR2: KGHSH, LQKENI. V lost 3 bases and J lost 5; bases outside the gene matches: 6. Written as DNA, the CDR3 is TGTGCCAGCTCACCGGACAGGGAGGTACACAATGAGCAGTTCTTC. This gives the protein CASSPDREVHNEQFF.

The chain uses TRBV4-1 and TRBJ2-1, with 9 bases identical to TRBD1. Per germline, CDR1 MGHRA and CDR2 YSYEKL. The CDR3 is 15 amino acids. V trimming: 0 bases; J trimming: 8 bases; junction bases outside the gene matches: 5. This CDR3 reads CASSQESTGGYEQFF. The CDR3 region has the DNA TGCGCCAGCAGCCAAGAATCCACAGGGGGCTATGAGCAGTTCTTC.

For the CDR3, the DNA is TGTGCCAGCAGTTCAGGCCCGGGACAGGGAAGCTACACCTTC. This translates into CASSSGPGQGSYTF. This chain uses TRBV28 with TRBJ1-2; TRBD1 matches at 9 bases. The CDR3 consists of 14 residues. V shed 4 bases and J 9 bases; nucleotides not matched to a gene: 9. Germline V gene data show CDR1 as MDHEN and CDR2 as SYDVKM.

The genes are TRBV11-2 and TRBJ1-5; 7 bases match TRBD1. The V and J ends lost 1 base and 5 bases, in that order; junction bases with no gene match: 8. The CDR3 consists of 16 residues. Per the germline V gene, CDR1 is SGHAT and CDR2 is FQNNGV. CDR3: CASSLGIQGGHQPQHF. In nucleotides, the CDR3 is TGTGCCAGCAGCTTAGGAATTCAGGGGGGCCATCAGCCCCAGCATTTT.

The rearrangement uses TRBV4-1 and TRBJ2-7; D remains ambiguous. The CDR3 loop spans 16 amino acids. V was clipped by 2 bases and J by 3 bases, with 17 bases between them. Per germline, CDR1 MGHRA and CDR2 YSYEKL. CDR3 DNA: TGCGCCAGCAGCCAAACGGGTGGCCCCAAGGGCTACGAGCAGTACTTC. Translation gives CASSQTGGPKGYEQYF.

The rearrangement links TRBV23-1 to TRBJ2-3; 8 nucleotides line up with TRBD2. TRBV23-1 is an ORF for which the function is uncertain. After removal of 0 bases from V and 5 bases from J, the junction contained 4 bases not matched to a gene. This CDR3 spans 15 amino acids. In DNA form, the CDR3 reads TGCGCCAGCAGTCAATCGGGGGCGGGAGGAGATACGCAGTATTTT. This sequence encodes CASSQSGAGGDTQYF.

The chain carries TRBV30 and TRBJ1-2; a possible D gene is TRBD1 (6 bases). The CDR3 runs to 13 residues. Germline values: CDR1 GTSNPN, CDR2 SVGIG (reference sequence). Trimming left V 3 bases short and J 1 base short, with 9 bases between. The CDR3 loop is CAWRGDINYGYTF. The CDR3 region has the DNA TGTGCCTGGAGGGGGGACATTAACTATGGCTACACCTTC.

The gene calls are TRBV6-1 and TRBJ1-4; D is perhaps TRBD1 (5 bases). CDR3 length: 15 residues. Looked up from germline, CDR1 is MNHNS and CDR2 is SASEGT. Trimming cost V 2 bases and J 7 bases, with 14 bases left between them. CDR3 region: CASSELGLSTEKLFF. The CDR3 nucleotides are TGTGCCAGCAGTGAATTGGGGCTGAGTACTGAAAAACTGTTTTTT.

The chain is built from TRBV2 and TRBJ1-2, with D uncertain. The CDR3 spans 15 residues. Between the trimmed V and J ends, which lost 1 base and 5 bases, there was a span of 14 bases. Per germline, CDR1 SNHLY and CDR2 FYNNEI. The CDR3 region has the DNA TGTGCCAGCAGTGAAGGTCAGCCATCATCATATGGCTACACCTTC. Amino acids: CASSEGQPSSYGYTF.

The chain carries TRBV9 and TRBJ1-2, with a tentative D call TRBD1 (5 bases). V gave up 4 bases and J gave up 2 bases, with 15 bases separating them. CDR3 length: 15 residues. In germline, CDR1 is SGDLS, CDR2 YYNGEE. In DNA, the CDR3 is TGTGCCAGCAGCCCCCGGGGACTCGCGAACTATGGCTACACCTTC. It translates to CASSPRGLANYGYTF.

This chain connects TRBV5-4 to TRBJ2-2; TRBD1 might be the D (6 bases). V was cut by 3 bases and J by 7 bases, with 10 bases left in between. The CDR3 consists of 13 residues. Per the germline V gene, CDR1 is SGHNT and CDR2 is YYREEE (reference sequence). This chain's CDR3 is CASSSTGIGELFF. CDR3 nucleotide sequence: TGTGCCAGCAGCTCAACAGGGATCGGGGAGCTGTTTTTT.

Only one count was recorded for this clone. V usage is TRBV28 and J usage is TRBJ1-1, with D uncertain. Trimming shortened V by 2 bases and J by 0 bases, and 10 bases separated the two germline ends. Germline values: CDR1 MDHEN, CDR2 SYDVKM. The CDR3 spans 15 residues. Here the CDR3 reads CASSLAAILNTEAFF. In DNA, the CDR3 is TGTGCCAGCAGTTTAGCAGCGATATTGAACACTGAAGCTTTCTTT.

The genes are TRBV11-2 and TRBJ2-7; 8 positions match TRBD1. After removal of 4 bases from V and 8 bases from J, the junction contained 10 bases not matched to a gene. The CDR3 runs to 14 residues. CDR1 SGHAT and CDR2 FQNNGV come from the germline V gene. CDR3 coding DNA: TGTGCCAGCAGCTCCGGGACAGGACGTACGCAGCAGTACTTC. Its translation: CASSSGTGRTQQYF.

This clone was recorded once. The rearrangement links TRBV6-1 to TRBJ1-2, with D uncertain. Between the trimmed V and J ends, which lost 1 base and 8 bases, there was a span of 8 bases. The germline V gene encodes CDR1 MNHNS and CDR2 SASEGT. The CDR3 extends over 12 amino acids. CDR3 protein: CASSEGPLGYTF. The CDR3 DNA sequence: TGTGCCAGCAGTGAAGGGCCCTTAGGCTACACCTTC.

The CDR3 protein is CAISEAGAYGYTF. Here the CDR3 DNA reads TGTGCCATCAGTGAGGCAGGGGCGTATGGCTACACCTTC. V usage is TRBV10-3 and J usage is TRBJ1-2, with D perhaps TRBD1 (6 bases). CDR1 is ENHRY and CDR2 is SYGVKD in the germline V gene. V dropped 2 bases and J dropped 5 bases, with 9 bases sitting between them. CDR3 size: 13 residues.

This clone has just one count. The V call is TRBV5-1, the J call TRBJ2-7; TRBD2 agrees at 8 bases. Trimming took 0 bases from V and 0 from J; bases not matched to a gene: 8. Per the germline V gene, CDR1 is SGHRS and CDR2 is YFSETQ. The CDR3 spans 17 residues. The CDR3 loop reads CASSLESSGLYSYEQYF. CDR3 nucleotide sequence: TGCGCCAGCAGCTTGGAGTCTAGCGGGCTTTACTCCTACGAGCAGTACTTC.

The CDR3 reads CASSPRDRSYEQYF. The CDR3 DNA sequence: TGCGCCAGCAGCCCCCGGGACAGGTCCTACGAGCAGTACTTC. The chain has TRBV4-1 and TRBJ2-7; TRBD1 agrees at 8 bases. Germline V gene data show CDR1 as MGHRA and CDR2 as YSYEKL. With 4 bases clipped from V and 1 base from J, the junction kept 3 bases outside the gene matches. This CDR3 is 14 amino acids long.

The CDR3 region has the DNA TGTGCCAGCTCACAAAATTCCGGGACAGGGGGCGAGCAGTACTTC. It encodes CASSQNSGTGGEQYF. This rearrangement joins TRBV18 to TRBJ2-7; 11 bases map to TRBD1. CDR1 is KGHSH and CDR2 is LQKENI in the germline V gene. The CDR3 sequence is 15 residues long. V dropped 4 bases and J dropped 6; count of bases not matched to a gene: 8.

The chain couples TRBV7-9 to TRBJ2-7; D is possibly TRBD2 (6 bases). V was cut by 4 bases and J by 1 base, with 11 bases left in between. Germline CDR1 is SEHNR and CDR2 is FQNEAQ (reference sequence). The CDR3 length is 14 residues. The CDR3 sequence is CASSSQEGSYEQYF. For the CDR3, the DNA is TGTGCCAGCAGCTCACAGGAGGGGTCCTACGAGCAGTACTTC.